This paragraph covers one T cell receptor (beta chain) sequence. The record originates from a study of identical twins. The CDR3 has 14 residues. Germline loops: CDR1 DFQATT, CDR2 SNEGSKA (reference sequence). Unmatched junction bases numbered 5, after V lost 1 base and J lost 5 bases. Via MiXCR, TCRdb re-called the 5' RACE reads, giving one row per CDR3 protein. The repertoire includes hundreds of thousands of distinct CDR3 sequences, over 20% of them detected once, and roughly 4% sits in the top ten. These data were also reused for a study on T cells expressing NK-cell markers.

The sample consisted of PBMCs. This TCR was recovered from a woman aged 18-29 years in good health. The genes are TRBV20-1 and TRBJ2-5; 9 nucleotides match TRBD2. CDR3 nucleotide sequence: TGCAGTGCTAGAGCCGGGACTAGCTACGAGACCCAGTACTTC. Amino acids: CSARAGTSYETQYF.